Below are 26 T cell receptor beta chains sequenced from a single sample in a study of CD8+CD57+ T cells in acquired aplastic anemia listed by TCRdb under 2018. The instrument was an Illumina HiSeq 2000. Genomic DNA was used as template for profiling of TCR beta VDJ combinations and CDR3 sequences. The public reads were run again by TCRdb, first through fastp at Q25 and then through MiXCR, and only productive beta chains were kept. Each CDR3 protein gets just one entry, which takes the most common genes and DNA from the rows behind it. The sample has 350,000 to 450,000 distinct CDR3 sequences on record, about two thirds of them singletons. Jointly, the top ten make up approximately 4% of the sample. The material sequenced was sorted CD4+, CD8+, or CD8+CD57+ T cells (not recorded which) from PBMCs. The receptor source for this set is a human donor in good health, serving as a control.

There are many counts of this clonotype. In DNA, the CDR3 is TGTGCCAGCAGCTTCGGCAGGGGTATGAACACAGATACGCAGTATTTT. Translating gives CASSFGRGMNTDTQYF. The rearrangement joins TRBV5-8 to TRBJ2-3, with D possibly being TRBD1 (6 bases). The CDR3 extends over 16 amino acids. Trimming shortened V by 2 bases and J by 2 bases, and 15 bases separated the two germline ends. Germline V gene lookup returns CDR1 SGHTS and CDR2 YDEGEE.

This clonotype was detected many times. J is TRBJ2-1 and V is TRBV9, with TRBD2 identical over 9 bases. Germline CDR1 and CDR2: SGDLS and YYNGEE. CDR3 length equals 16 residues. J lost 2 bases, V lost 4 bases, and 7 bases had no gene match. CDR3 bases: TGTGCCAGCAGCATTCAAGCGGGGGGCCCCTACAATGAGCAGTTCTTC. It codes for CASSIQAGGPYNEQFF.

The chain joins TRBV5-1 to TRBJ1-2; D call uncertain. Germline CDR1 reads SGHRS; CDR2 reads YFSETQ. Trimming removed 1 base from V and 5 bases from J, with 6 bases in between. The CDR3 covers 12 residues. The CDR3 nucleotides are TGCGCCAGCAGCTTGATTGGGTATGGCTACACCTTC. This translates into CASSLIGYGYTF.

Comment on this clonotype: One junction end disagrees with the germline gene, perhaps due to a read error. The chain employs TRBV7-8 and TRBJ2-1; D might be TRBD2 (6 bases). The germline V gene has CDR1 SGHVS and CDR2 FQNEAQ. The CDR3 loop spans 16 amino acids. CDR3 amino acids: CASSSTGGEKLDDQFF. The DNA for the CDR3 is TGTGCCAGCAGCTCGACCGGGGGAGAGAAGCTCGATGACCAGTTCTTC.

The chain couples TRBV5-1 to TRBJ1-1; D unresolved. V lost 0 bases and J lost 4, with 16 bases in between. The CDR3 is 16 amino acids. The germline CDR1 and CDR2 sequences are SGHRS and YFSETQ. CDR3 DNA: TGCGCCAGCAGCTTGGCCGGTTCAGGAGCGGGCACTGAAGCTTTCTTT. Translated, it gives CASSLAGSGAGTEAFF.

This clonotype occurred many times. The chain employs TRBV7-2 and TRBJ1-2, with 8 positions matching TRBD1. The germline V gene encodes CDR1 SGHTA and CDR2 FQGNSA. CDR3 length equals 14 residues. V shed 5 bases and J 4 bases; nucleotides not matched to a gene: 6. The CDR3 is CASSRTGLGYGYTF. The CDR3 nucleotides read TGTGCCAGCAGCCGGACAGGGTTGGGCTATGGCTACACCTTC.

This clonotype was detected ten times or more. The chain links TRBV6-5 to TRBJ2-3; no reliable D call. This CDR3 is 12 amino acids long. Trimming removed 6 bases from V and 4 bases from J, with 8 bases in between. Germline V gives CDR1 MNHEY, CDR2 SVGAGI. This CDR3 reads CASSRKPDTQYF. CDR3 in DNA: TGTGCCAGCAGCCGGAAACCAGATACGCAGTATTTT.

This clonotype was observed once. The chain couples TRBV5-4 to TRBJ1-5; unclear D gene. Per the germline V gene, CDR1 is SGHNT and CDR2 is YYREEE (reference sequence). The CDR3 has 13 residues. CDR3 protein: CAVPCAVYQPQHF. The CDR3 DNA sequence: TGTGCGGTTCCGTGCGCGGTCTATCAGCCCCAGCATTTT. The whole variable domain, remainder taken from reference TRBV5-4 and TRBJ1-5, is ETGVTQSPTHLIKTRGQQVTLRCSSQSGHNTVSWYQQALGQGPQFIFQYYREEENGRGNFPPRFSGLQFPNYSSELNVNALELDDSALYLCAVPCAVYQPQHFGDGTRLSIL.

CDR3 amino acids: CASSAAAIGNQPQHF. CDR3 bases: TGTGCCAGCAGCGCGGCCGCCATTGGCAATCAGCCCCAGCATTTT. V and J are TRBV7-2 and TRBJ1-5; D is unresolved. This CDR3 is 15 amino acids long. Germline CDR1 and CDR2: SGHTA and FQGNSA. V lost 5 bases, J lost 2 bases, and 13 bases lay in between.

A note on this clonotype: The junction departs from germline at one end; a sequencing error may be responsible. This CDR3 reads CASSPGAVPTVAFF. As DNA, the CDR3 is TGTGCCAGCAGCCCCGGGGCAGTACCAACTGTAGCTTTCTTT. The chain recombines TRBV7-2 with TRBJ1-1; maybe TRBD1 (5 bases). Germline CDR1 SGHTA, CDR2 FQGNSA. The CDR3 sequence is 14 residues long.

CDR3 sequence: CAIGQGAGGRDNEKLFF. In DNA form, the CDR3 reads TGTGCCATCGGCCAAGGGGCGGGGGGCCGGGACAATGAAAAACTGTTTTTT. This sequence joins TRBV10-3 and TRBJ1-4; D is perhaps TRBD1 (6 bases). CDR1 ENHRY and CDR2 SYGVKD come from the germline V gene. The V end lost 8 bases, the J end lost 5 bases, and 24 bases lay between the germline ends. The length of the CDR3 is 17 residues.

Of note for this clonotype: Mismatch with germline at one junction end may stem from a read error. The chain joins TRBV5-1 to TRBJ2-6; perhaps TRBD1 as D (6 bases). CDR1 and CDR2 (germline): SGHRS, YFSETQ. CDR3 size: 15 residues. The CDR3 sequence: CASSHRVSGANVLTF. The CDR3 nucleotides are TGTGCCAGCAGCCACAGGGTGTCTGGGGCCAACGTCCTGACTTTC.

In this sample, this clonotype turned up once. The CDR3 region is CAISDQRVHGYTF. CDR3 in DNA: TGTGCCATCAGTGATCAGAGGGTCCATGGCTACACCTTC. The gene calls are TRBV10-3 and TRBJ1-2; D is uncertain. Germline loops: CDR1 ENHRY, CDR2 SYGVKD. Trimming removed 3 bases from V and 6 bases from J, with 11 bases in between. The CDR3 consists of 13 residues.

This rearrangement joins TRBV7-9 to TRBJ2-7; no definite D call. Germline V gene sequence: CDR1 SEHNR, CDR2 FQNEAQ (reference sequence). V lost 1 base and J lost 4, with 14 bases in between. The CDR3 covers 15 residues. Here the CDR3 reads CASSLGRAGLYEQYF. The CDR3 DNA reads TGTGCCAGCAGCTTAGGTCGGGCAGGTCTATACGAGCAGTACTTC.

A remark on this clonotype: A read error is likely, as this CDR3 ends without the conserved phenylalanine or tryptophan. Because the CDR3's place on the DNA is in doubt, the DNA is left out and the CDR3 is given as listed by TCRdb. This chain joins TRBV2 and TRBJ1-5; TRBD1, the table's D call, lacks a check against the DNA. Per the germline V gene, CDR1 is SNHLY and CDR2 is FYNNEI. 14 amino acids form the CDR3, both terminal residues included. The CDR3 spells CASSGTGAPQRKHL.

The gene calls are TRBV15 and TRBJ2-7, with D unclear. CDR1 LNHNV and CDR2 YYDKDF come from the germline V gene (reference sequence). The CDR3 extends over 14 amino acids. V lost 0 bases to trimming and J lost 5 bases, with 11 bases between them. CDR3: CATSRDSEQDEQYF. The CDR3 DNA is TGTGCCACCAGCAGAGATTCTGAGCAAGACGAGCAGTACTTC.

This clonotype appeared once. The chain links TRBV7-3 to TRBJ1-1, with a possible D match to TRBD1 (6 bases). The CDR3 has 14 amino acids. CDR1 and CDR2 from the germline V gene are SGHTA and FQGTGA. The ends were cut back, 5 bases at V and 0 bases at J, with 10 bases in the middle. The CDR3 reads CASSKRQVNTEAFF. CDR3 DNA: TGTGCCAGCAGCAAAAGACAGGTGAACACTGAAGCTTTCTTT.

The chain links TRBV7-6 to TRBJ1-6; D ambiguous. Looked up from germline, CDR1 is SGHVS and CDR2 is FNYEAQ. The CDR3 totals 15 residues. The V end lost 4 bases, the J end lost 19 bases, and 26 bases lay between the germline ends. The CDR3 DNA sequence: TGTGCCAGCAGCTCCCTCGGCGAAGGCACCTACCCCCAGCACTTT. It specifies CASSSLGEGTYPQHF.

This chain uses TRBV19 with TRBJ2-1; 12 bases line up with TRBD2. Germline CDR1 and CDR2: LNHDA and SQIVND (reference sequence). J gave up 7 bases and V 3 bases, and 4 bases lay outside the gene matches. This CDR3 is built from 15 residues. In nucleotides, the CDR3 is TGTGCCAGTAGTATCCTAGCGGGGGGGAGGAATGAGCAGTTCTTC. It specifies CASSILAGGRNEQFF.

CDR3 nucleotides: TGTGCCAGCAGCTTCACATCGAAGTCCTATAATTCACCCCTCCACTTT. It encodes CASSFTSKSYNSPLHF. This chain joins TRBV7-3 and TRBJ1-6; no definite D call. The germline CDR1 and CDR2 sequences are SGHTA and FQGTGA. V dropped 3 bases and J dropped 1 base, with 10 bases sitting between them. The CDR3 runs to 16 residues. The whole variable domain, remainder taken from reference TRBV7-3 and TRBJ1-6, is GAGVSQTPSNKVTEKGKYVELRCDPISGHTALYWYRQSLGQGPEFLIYFQGTGAADDSGLPNDRFFAVRPEGSVSTLKIQRTERGDSAVYLCASSFTSKSYNSPLHFGNGTRLTVT.

The chain employs TRBV20-1 and TRBJ2-3, with 10 bases aligning to TRBD2. Per germline, CDR1 DFQATT and CDR2 SNEGSKA (reference sequence). V was pared by 6 bases and J by 0 bases, with 6 bases of the junction left unmatched. The length of the CDR3 is 15 residues. CDR3 in amino acids: CSAAGGRPSTDTQYF. DNA for the CDR3: TGCAGTGCAGCGGGGGGGCGCCCTAGCACAGATACGCAGTATTTT.

This clonotype has a single count. This chain connects TRBV2 to TRBJ2-4; D not certain. Trimming cost V 6 bases and J 0 bases, with 18 bases left between them. Per germline, CDR1 SNHLY and CDR2 FYNNEI. CDR3 length: 17 residues. CDR3 DNA: TGTGCCAGCAGGTTAAGGCGAGGAATACTAGCCAAAAACATTCAGTACTTC. Its translation is CASRLRRGILAKNIQYF.

This clonotype appeared many times. The genes are TRBV2 and TRBJ2-3, with D uncertain. The CDR3 runs 14 residues. The V gene lost 0 bases and the J gene lost 2 bases, with 6 bases spanning the gap. Germline CDR1 SNHLY, CDR2 FYNNEI. The CDR3 DNA sequence: TGTGCCAGCAGTGAAGCGACGGCCACAGATACGCAGTATTTT. This gives the protein CASSEATATDTQYF.

With regard to this clonotype: This CDR3 is missing its conserved last phenylalanine or tryptophan, likely due to a read error. The DNA is left out, because the CDR3 cannot be placed on it with certainty; the CDR3 is given as TCRdb lists it. The chain uses TRBV19 and TRBJ1-5; TRBD1 reflects the table's D call only, with no check against the DNA. Germline V gives CDR1 LNHDA, CDR2 SQIVND (reference sequence). A total of 13 residues make up the CDR3, ends included. The CDR3 is CASNVSASRPLQA.

Notes on this clonotype: The germline gene is not matched at one end of the junction; a read error may be the cause. This sequence joins TRBV7-9 and TRBJ1-2; D is unclear. The germline gives CDR1 SEHNR, CDR2 FQNEAQ (reference sequence). CDR3 size: 14 residues. The CDR3 DNA reads TGTGCCATCAGCCAGCCCCAGAGGAACACTGAATACACCTTC. Encoded protein: CAISQPQRNTEYTF.

About this clonotype itself: At one boundary the junction diverges from the germline segment, which might be a read error. This chain connects TRBV15 to TRBJ2-7; 8 nucleotides match TRBD2. This CDR3 comprises 16 residues. Germline CDR1 reads LNHNV; CDR2 reads YYDKDF (reference sequence). The CDR3, as DNA: TGTGCCAGCAGCATAGTGGGGCGGGGGGTCTCCCACGAGCAGTACTTC. Protein sequence: CASSIVGRGVSHEQYF.